These 10 T cell receptor beta chains were all obtained from the same sample, sequenced in a study of human T cells and chemical hapten exposure. Time point defined: pre-sensitization, week 0. Described treatment: therapeutic diphenylcyclopropenone sensitization with weekly scalp DPC. TCRdb ran MiXCR on the RACE reads and lists one entry per CDR3 protein. The repertoire holds 300,000 to 400,000 distinct CDR3 sequences, with roughly 4.6% as singletons. The sequenced sample was whole blood, obtained in connection with sensitization to the hapten diphenylcyclopropenone (DPC). The source of these receptors is a woman aged 50 to 60 with alopecia areata. Some clones in this sample may be carry-over from other donors' samples.

This clonotype was seen repeatedly, ten times or more. V and J are TRBV12-3 or TRBV12-4 and TRBJ2-3; D is undetermined. Deletions cut 2 bases from V and 3 bases from J, with 6 bases between. The CDR3 contains 13 residues. CDR3 sequence reads: CASSLRLTDTQYF. The DNA of the CDR3 is TGTGCCAGCAGTTTACGCTTGACAGATACGCAGTATTTT.

At least ten counts were recorded for this clonotype. The chain has TRBV9 and TRBJ1-4; maybe TRBD1 (5 bases). There are 16 residues in the CDR3. V lost 3 bases and J 8 bases, leaving 20 bases between the germline ends. Germline values: CDR1 SGDLS, CDR2 YYNGEE. The CDR3 bases are TGTGCCAGCAGCGCGGGACGCTCAGGATGGGGGGAAAAACTGTTTTTT. As protein: CASSAGRSGWGEKLFF.

This clonotype was seen at least ten times. The chain couples TRBV2 to TRBJ2-1, with 13 bases aligning to TRBD2. Germline loops: CDR1 SNHLY, CDR2 FYNNEI. Trimming at V came to 8 bases and at J to 9 bases, leaving 10 bases not matched to a gene. This CDR3 comprises 15 residues. CDR3 nucleotides: TGTGCCAGCTTCGACCCCTGGACTAGCGGGAGTGAGCAGTTCTTC. This sequence encodes CASFDPWTSGSEQFF.

This clonotype was seen at least ten times. The chain links TRBV6-2 or TRBV6-3 to TRBJ1-5; no reliable D call. The CDR3 is 16 amino acids. Between the trimmed V and J ends, which lost 0 bases and 0 bases, there was a span of 9 bases. Germline V gene sequence: CDR1 MNHEY, CDR2 SVGEGT. The CDR3 region is CASSYSDVSSNQPQHF. CDR3 nucleotides: TGTGCCAGCAGTTACTCGGACGTTAGTAGCAATCAGCCCCAGCATTTT.

This clonotype was seen at least ten times. J is TRBJ1-4 and V is TRBV20-1; D is unclear. The V gene's germline CDR1 is DFQATT and CDR2 SNEGSKA (reference sequence). The CDR3 runs to 13 residues. Between the trimmed V and J ends, which lost 4 bases and 2 bases, there was a span of 8 bases. The CDR3 DNA sequence: TGCAGTGCTATTCTGATTACTAATGAAAAACTGTTTTTT. It codes for CSAILITNEKLFF.

This clonotype was seen more than once but under ten times. The rearrangement joins TRBV5-1 to TRBJ2-5, with 7 bases fitting TRBD2. CDR1 is SGHRS, CDR2 YFSETQ, per germline. The CDR3 totals 13 residues. V was pared by 7 bases and J by 1 base, with 4 bases of the junction left unmatched. For the CDR3, the DNA is TGCGCCAGCGCGTCTAGCGGCCAAGAGACCCAGTACTTC. Protein: CASASSGQETQYF.

The table lists this clonotype with many counts. The rearrangement uses TRBV10-3 and TRBJ2-6; no definite D call. Germline V CDR1 and CDR2: ENHRY, SYGVKD. V was cut by 4 bases and J by 1 base, with 11 bases left in between. The CDR3 has 16 residues. CDR3 coding DNA: TGTGCCATCAGTGCGGGCAGCCTTTCTGGGGCCAACGTCCTGACTTTC. This codes for CAISAGSLSGANVLTF.

V is TRBV29-1 and J is TRBJ2-1; 9 bases match TRBD2. CDR1 and CDR2 (germline): SQVTM, ANQGSEA. The CDR3 extends over 12 amino acids. Unmatched junction bases numbered 1, after V lost 5 bases and J lost 5 bases. As DNA, the CDR3 is TGCAGCGTTCCTAGCGGGGACAATGAGCAGTTCTTC. This sequence encodes CSVPSGDNEQFF.

This clonotype was seen a few times. CDR3 nucleotides: TGTGCCAGCAGCCATCCAGACAGGGGGCGGAGGGCTTTCTTT. Residues: CASSHPDRGRRAFF. The chain links TRBV3-1 to TRBJ1-1, with TRBD1 identical over 10 bases. CDR3 length: 14 amino acids. Germline CDR1 and CDR2: LGHDT and YNNKEL (reference sequence). V lost 3 bases, J lost 11 bases, and 9 bases stayed unmatched. The full variable domain, completed using reference TRBV3-1 and TRBJ1-1, is DTAVSQTPKYLVTQMGNDKSIKCEQNLGHDTMYWYKQDSKKFLKIMFSYNNKELIINETVPNRFSPKSPDKAHLNLHINSLELGDSAVYFCASSHPDRGRRAFFGQGTRLTVV.

This clonotype was counted only a few times. CDR3 in amino acids: CASSPREGRDNGYTF. The CDR3 coding sequence is TGTGCCAGCAGTCCCCGTGAGGGGCGCGATAATGGCTACACCTTC. The gene calls are TRBV27 and TRBJ1-2; TRBD1 might be the D (5 bases). The CDR3 runs 15 residues. Deletions cut 5 bases from V and 6 bases from J, with 19 bases between. In germline, CDR1 is MNHEY, CDR2 SMNVEV (reference sequence).